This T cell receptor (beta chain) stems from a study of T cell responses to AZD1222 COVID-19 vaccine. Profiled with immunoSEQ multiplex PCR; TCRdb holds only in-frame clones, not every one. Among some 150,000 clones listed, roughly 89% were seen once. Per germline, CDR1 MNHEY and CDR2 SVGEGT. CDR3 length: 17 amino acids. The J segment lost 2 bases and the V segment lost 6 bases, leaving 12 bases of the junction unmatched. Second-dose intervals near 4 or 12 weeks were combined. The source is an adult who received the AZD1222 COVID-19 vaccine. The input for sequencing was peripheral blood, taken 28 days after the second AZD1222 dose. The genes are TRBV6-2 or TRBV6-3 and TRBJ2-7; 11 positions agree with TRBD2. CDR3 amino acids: CASSPRTSSGRPYEQYF. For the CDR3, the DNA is TGTGCCAGCAGCCCCAGAACATCTAGCGGGAGGCCCTACGAGCAGTACTTC.